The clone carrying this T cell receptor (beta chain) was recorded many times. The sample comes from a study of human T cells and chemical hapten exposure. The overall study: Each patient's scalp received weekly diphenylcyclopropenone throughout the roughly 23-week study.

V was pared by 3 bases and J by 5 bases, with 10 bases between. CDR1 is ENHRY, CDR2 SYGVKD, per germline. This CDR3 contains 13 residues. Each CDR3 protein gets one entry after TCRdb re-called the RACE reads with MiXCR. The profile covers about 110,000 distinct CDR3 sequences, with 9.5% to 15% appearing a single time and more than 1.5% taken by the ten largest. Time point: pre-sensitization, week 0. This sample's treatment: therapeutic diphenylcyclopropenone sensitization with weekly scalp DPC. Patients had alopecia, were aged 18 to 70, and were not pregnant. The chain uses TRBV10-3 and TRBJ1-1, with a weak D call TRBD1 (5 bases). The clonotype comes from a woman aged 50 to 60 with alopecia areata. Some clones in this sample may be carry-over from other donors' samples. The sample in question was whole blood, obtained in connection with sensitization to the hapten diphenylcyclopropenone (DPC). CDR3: CAISERGGTEAFF. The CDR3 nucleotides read TGTGCCATCAGTGAAAGGGGAGGGACTGAAGCTTTCTTT.